The 22 T cell receptor beta chains below come from one sample, sequenced in a study of response to subunit inactivated influenza vaccine. MiXCR, run by TCRdb on the RT-PCR reads, gives a single entry per CDR3 protein. The data show some 480,000 distinct CDR3 sequences, with approximately 11% seen just once and approximately 12% held by the top ten. Sequencing used PBMCs from blood, obtained roughly 47 days after vaccination. Receptors originate from a man in his forties or fifties who received an inactivated influenza vaccine.

The rearrangement uses TRBV12-3 or TRBV12-4 and TRBJ1-2; TRBD1 is a possible D gene (6 bases). Trimming took 3 bases from V and 4 from J, leaving 12 bases between them. The CDR3 is 14 residues long. CDR3 residues: CASSLGGRSYGYTF. In DNA form, the CDR3 reads TGTGCCAGCAGTTTGGGGGGGCGAAGCTATGGCTACACCTTC.

In this sample, this clonotype turned up a few times. The chain links TRBV12-3 or TRBV12-4 to TRBJ2-5; D ambiguous. CDR3 length: 16 residues. V lost 0 bases to trimming and J lost 7 bases, with 18 bases between them. CDR3 protein: CASSLAGTIAVGTQYF. The CDR3 nucleotides read TGTGCCAGCAGTTTAGCGGGTACTATTGCGGTAGGGACCCAGTACTTC.

With regard to this clonotype: Because the CDR3's place on the DNA is in doubt, the DNA is left out and the CDR3 is given as listed by TCRdb. The V gene is TRBV7-5, the J gene TRBJ2-1. TRBV7-5 is annotated as a pseudogene. The CDR3 spans 16 amino acids, including both terminal residues. CDR3 amino acids: CISVSEACDLRKEQFF.

This clonotype has a count of ten or more. This sequence joins TRBV20-1 and TRBJ2-1; D uncertain. V was cut by 0 bases and J by 0 bases, with 15 bases left in between. This CDR3 spans 17 amino acids. Germline CDR1 and CDR2: DFQATT and SNEGSKA (reference sequence). In DNA form, the CDR3 reads TGCAGTGCTAGAGATAGGCTAGGGCGGAGCTCCTACAATGAGCAGTTCTTC. Protein product: CSARDRLGRSSYNEQFF.

The gene calls are TRBV12-3 or TRBV12-4 and TRBJ1-6; 8 nucleotides align to TRBD1. This CDR3 contains 15 residues. Trimming took 6 bases from V and 9 from J; bases not matched to a gene: 10. As DNA, the CDR3 is TGTGCCAGCAGCCTCGGGGCAGGGGGCGTTTCACCCCTCCACTTT. Translation gives CASSLGAGGVSPLHF.

This clonotype was picked up many times. The gene calls are TRBV4-3 and TRBJ2-7; the D gene could be TRBD1 or TRBD2 (5 bases each). This CDR3 is 14 amino acids long. The ends were cut back, 3 bases at V and 2 bases at J, with 11 bases in the middle. Germline CDR1 is LGHNA and CDR2 is YSLEER. The CDR3 DNA is TGCGCCAGCAGCCATGTGGGACGGACCTACGAGCAGTACTTC. It yields the protein CASSHVGRTYEQYF.

This clonotype was counted at least ten times. The genes are TRBV20-1 and TRBJ2-1; D may match TRBD1 or TRBD2 (9 bases each). Germline values: CDR1 DFQATT, CDR2 SNEGSKA (reference sequence). Trimming took off 2 bases at V and 6 bases at J, with 17 bases between the two ends. This CDR3 contains 15 residues. DNA for the CDR3: TGCAGTGCTAGACCTAGCGGGACAGGGCTCAATGAGCAGTTCTTC. Residues: CSARPSGTGLNEQFF.

This clonotype showed up just a few times. The chain carries TRBV20-1 and TRBJ2-3; D possibly corresponds to TRBD2 (5 bases). The germline V gene has CDR1 DFQATT and CDR2 SNEGSKA (reference sequence). The CDR3 loop spans 16 amino acids. Trimming left V 0 bases short and J 0 bases short, with 13 bases between. CDR3 sequence reads: CSAREFGGHSTDTQYF. CDR3 nucleotides: TGCAGTGCTAGAGAGTTCGGCGGGCATAGCACAGATACGCAGTATTTT.

The sample holds a few counts of this clonotype. The rearrangement joins TRBV5-1 to TRBJ1-2; D gene ambiguous. From germline, CDR1 is SGHRS and CDR2 YFSETQ. This CDR3 is built from 14 residues. The V end was cut by 3 bases, the J end by 4 bases, with 13 bases between. CDR3 loop: CASSWEGRPYGYTF. The DNA for the CDR3 is TGCGCCAGCAGCTGGGAAGGCAGGCCCTATGGCTACACCTTC.

The table lists this clonotype with a few counts. This rearrangement joins TRBV7-2 to TRBJ2-3; D not resolved. The germline V gene encodes CDR1 SGHTA and CDR2 FQGNSA. CDR3 size: 13 residues. V was trimmed by 6 bases and J by 2 bases, leaving 9 bases between them. DNA for the CDR3: TGTGCCAGCAGTTCCCGGATCACAGATACGCAGTATTTT. Protein product: CASSSRITDTQYF.

This clonotype was seen only a few times. The rearrangement joins TRBV5-6 to TRBJ2-3, with D possibly matching TRBD1 (5 bases). The CDR3 extends over 16 amino acids. The germline CDR1 and CDR2 sequences are SGHDT and YYEEEE. Trimming stripped 0 bases from V and 3 bases from J, with 14 bases between. The CDR3 loop reads CASSLGSGWNTDTQYF. The CDR3, as DNA: TGTGCCAGCAGCTTGGGCTCAGGGTGGAATACAGATACGCAGTATTTT. Complete variable domain (other parts from reference TRBV5-6 and TRBJ2-3): DAGVTQSPTHLIKTRGQQVTLRCSPKSGHDTVSWYQQALGQGPQFIFQYYEEEERQRGNFPDRFSGHQFPNYSSELNVNALLLGDSALYLCASSLGSGWNTDTQYFGPGTRLTVL.

This clonotype has a count of ten or more. CDR3 protein: CATSRRQGASNQPQHF. CDR3 nucleotide sequence: TGTGCCACCAGCAGGCGACAGGGGGCTAGCAATCAGCCCCAGCATTTT. The chain recombines TRBV15 with TRBJ1-5; TRBD1 agrees at 10 bases. CDR3 length: 16 amino acids. J lost 0 bases, V lost 3 bases, and 2 bases had no gene match. Germline CDR1 and CDR2: LNHNV and YYDKDF (reference sequence). The full variable domain, its missing parts supplied by reference TRBV15 and TRBJ1-5, is DAMVIQNPRYQVTQFGKPVTLSCSQTLNHNVMYWYQQKSSQAPKLLFHYYDKDFNNEADTPDNFQSRRPNTSFCFLDIRSPGLGDTAMYLCATSRRQGASNQPQHFGDGTRLSIL.

This clonotype was observed many times. This chain links TRBV28 with TRBJ1-2; 9 bases are a match to TRBD1. The CDR3 runs 16 residues. Germline V CDR1 and CDR2: MDHEN, SYDVKM. V was clipped by 8 bases and J by 4 bases; unmatched bases: 14. The CDR3 sequence: CASAPPTGGRRYGYTF. DNA of the CDR3: TGTGCCAGCGCTCCTCCTACAGGGGGCAGACGCTATGGCTACACCTTC.

This clonotype was counted a few times. The rearrangement joins TRBV5-6 to TRBJ2-7; 9 nucleotides line up with TRBD1. With 4 bases clipped from V and 2 bases from J, the junction kept 7 bases outside the gene matches. Germline V CDR1 and CDR2: SGHDT, YYEEEE. This CDR3 is 15 amino acids long. Here the CDR3 reads CASSPEWTGAYEQYF. Here the CDR3 DNA reads TGTGCCAGCAGCCCGGAATGGACAGGGGCCTACGAGCAGTACTTC.

J is TRBJ2-5 and V is TRBV20-1; possible D gene TRBD2, 5 bases. The germline V gene encodes CDR1 DFQATT and CDR2 SNEGSKA (reference sequence). V was cut by 1 base and J by 5 bases, with 14 bases left in between. This CDR3 has 14 residues. The CDR3: CSARAMTDSETQYF. In DNA form, the CDR3 reads TGCAGTGCTAGAGCCATGACGGACTCGGAGACCCAGTACTTC.

This rearrangement joins TRBV6-2 or TRBV6-3 to TRBJ2-7; D unresolved. The V gene lost 2 bases and the J gene lost 3 bases, with 11 bases spanning the gap. CDR1 is MNHEY and CDR2 is SVGEGT in the germline V gene. The CDR3 sequence is 14 residues long. CDR3 in DNA: TGTGCCAGCAGTTACCGGCCGGGCAACTACGAGCAGTACTTC. It codes for CASSYRPGNYEQYF.

Ten or more counts support this clonotype. The J gene is TRBJ2-1, the V gene TRBV12-3 or TRBV12-4; D remains unclear. The V end was cut by 6 bases, the J end by 5 bases, with 11 bases between. The CDR3 loop spans 13 amino acids. This chain's CDR3 is CASRPNRDNEQFF. CDR3 sequence (DNA): TGTGCCAGCAGACCAAACCGCGACAATGAGCAGTTCTTC.

This clonotype showed up many times. The chain employs TRBV20-1 and TRBJ1-1; D remains ambiguous. The germline CDR1 and CDR2 sequences are DFQATT and SNEGSKA (reference sequence). With 8 bases removed from V and 2 bases from J, the gap between germline ends came to 12 bases. CDR3 length: 12 amino acids. The chain's CDR3 is CSQLATNTEAFF. The CDR3 nucleotides read TGCAGTCAGCTAGCTACTAACACTGAAGCTTTCTTT.

The CDR3: CASSLGAVSSEAFF. The DNA of the CDR3 is TGTGCCAGCAGCTTAGGGGCGGTGTCGTCTGAAGCTTTCTTT. J is TRBJ1-1 and V is TRBV7-2; D remains ambiguous. Trimming took off 1 base at V and 6 bases at J, with 12 bases between the two ends. There are 14 residues in the CDR3. Germline assignment: CDR1 SGHTA and CDR2 FQGNSA.

The chain links TRBV20-1 to TRBJ2-4, with a weak D call TRBD2 (6 bases). The CDR3 is 14 amino acids. Trimming took off 3 bases at V and 8 bases at J, with 17 bases between the two ends. In germline, CDR1 is DFQATT, CDR2 SNEGSKA (reference sequence). The CDR3 nucleotides are TGCAGTGCTAGTGCGAGGAGGGGTCAGGACATTCAGTACTTC. Its translation is CSASARRGQDIQYF.

This clonotype was counted between two and nine times. The V gene is TRBV5-1, the J gene TRBJ2-5, with 8 bases lining up with TRBD2. From germline, CDR1 is SGHRS and CDR2 YFSETQ. The CDR3 has 14 amino acids. The ends lost 4 bases at V and 2 bases at J; junction bases unmatched: 4. The CDR3 DNA follows: TGCGCCAGCAGCCAAGGGACTAGGCAAGAGACCCAGTACTTC. It is translated as CASSQGTRQETQYF.

The J gene is TRBJ1-4, the V gene TRBV11-2, with D perhaps matching TRBD1 (5 bases). This CDR3 comprises 14 residues. Per germline, CDR1 SGHAT and CDR2 FQNNGV. V was clipped by 1 base and J by 12 bases, with 15 bases between them. DNA of the CDR3: TGTGCCAGCAGCTTAGGGGACGGGGTGTTCGAACTGTTTTTT. Amino acids: CASSLGDGVFELFF.